The clone carrying this T cell receptor beta chain was picked up many times. Its antigen remains unknown. V shed 4 bases and J shed 1 base, with 4 bases lying between them. The germline gives CDR1 KGHDR, CDR2 SFDVKD. The CDR3 runs to 13 residues. These data originate in a study of T-cell reconstitution after alpha-beta-depleted transplantation in children. Study outcomes and limitations: Recipient T cells and thymic progenitors that survived gave rise to the high TCRbeta diversity observed at day 60 in some patients. When one year had passed after transplant, most T-cell counts and diversity came from newly produced T cells. Reportedly, roughly two months post-transplant, alpha-beta T cells arose from several hundred expanded graft clones.

Unique molecular identifiers were used in preparing the TCRbeta library. TCRdb re-called the PCR reads through MiXCR, storing one row per CDR3 protein. The table has 70,000 or so distinct CDR3 sequences, approximately 11% seen once. The genes are TRBV24-1 and TRBJ1-5; D remains ambiguous. The TCR was taken from a boy between 10 and 17 years old with acute myeloid leukemia, due to receive a stem cell transplant. Here the sequenced sample was PBMCs, taken before TCRalphabeta/CD19-depleted stem cell transplant. CDR3 in DNA: TGTGCCACCAGTGACCAAAGCAATCAGCCCCAGCATTTT. Protein product: CATSDQSNQPQHF.